These T cell receptor beta chains were read from a single sample in a study of T cell responses to AZD1222 COVID-19 vaccine. Sequenced by immunoSEQ multiplex PCR; TCRdb stores in-frame clones only, minus some. Here the sample spans some 100,000 clones, approximately 90% being singletons. This material consisted of peripheral blood, taken 28 days after the second AZD1222 dose. The source of these receptors is an adult who received the AZD1222 COVID-19 vaccine. CDR3s include the opening cysteine and the closing phenylalanine or tryptophan. Each record gives: V gene, D gene, CDR3 length, clone size, J gene, CDR3 protein, CDR3 DNA. D genes are given only for firm matches. Only some rows state a clone size, as once, few, many or a class for expanded clones.

TRBV7-2,-,14,few,TRBJ1-2,CASSLGGPAGGYTF,TGTGCCAGCAGCTTAGGAGGGCCGGCGGGAGGCTACACCTTC
TRBV30,-,18,once,TRBJ1-1,CAWSVHLAGVTPSTEAFF,TGTGCCTGGAGTGTACACTTGGCCGGAGTAACTCCTAGCACTGAAGCTTTCTTT
TRBV14,TRBD1,16,-,TRBJ1-2,CASSQIFRGPYYGYTF,TGTGCCAGCAGCCAAATTTTCAGGGGGCCATACTATGGCTACACCTTC
TRBV27,TRBD1,15,medium-sized,TRBJ2-7,CASSLIGTGSYEQYF,TGTGCCAGCAGTTTAATTGGGACAGGGTCCTACGAGCAGTACTTC
TRBV9,-,15,-,TRBJ1-4,CASSSRGAGDEKLFF,TGTGCCAGCAGCTCTCGCGGTGCTGGGGATGAAAAACTGTTTTTT
TRBV29-1,-,12,-,TRBJ1-5,CSVGEGNQPQHF,TGCAGCGTTGGCGAGGGCAATCAGCCCCAGCATTTT
TRBV15,TRBD2,14,-,TRBJ2-1,CATSRGRGGAEQFF,TGTGCCACCAGCAGAGGCCGGGGGGGGGCTGAGCAGTTCTTC
TRBV11-1,-,15,-,TRBJ2-1,CASSSRGPTYNEQFF,TGTGCCAGCAGCTCCCGGGGGCCCACCTACAATGAGCAGTTCTTC
TRBV13,-,14,-,TRBJ1-6,CASNRPVDNSPLHF,TGTGCCAGCAACCGACCGGTCGATAATTCACCCCTCCACTTT
TRBV28,-,17,-,TRBJ2-7,CASSFLGLTWFPYEQYF,TGTGCCAGCAGTTTTTTGGGACTGACCTGGTTTCCTTACGAGCAGTACTTC
TRBV24-1,-,11,-,TRBJ1-1,CATCRGTEAFF,TGTGCCACCTGCCGAGGCACTGAAGCTTTCTTT
TRBV5-1,-,15,-,TRBJ2-3,CASSRTASSTDTQYF,TGCGCCAGCAGCAGGACTGCGTCTAGCACAGATACGCAGTATTTT
TRBV6-4,-,12,-,TRBJ1-2,CASSEKGYGYTF,TGTGCCAGCAGTGAAAAGGGCTATGGCTACACCTTC
TRBV6-6,-,13,-,TRBJ1-6,CAGRVSYNSPLHF,TGTGCCGGCAGGGTGTCCTATAATTCACCCCTCCACTTT
TRBV6-5,-,16,-,TRBJ1-1,CASSYSGTLINTEAFF,TGTGCCAGCAGTTACTCCGGGACACTAATTAACACTGAAGCTTTCTTT
TRBV7-9,-,15,-,TRBJ1-1,CASSFGVGGNTEAFF,TGTGCCAGCAGCTTCGGGGTGGGGGGTAACACTGAAGCTTTCTTT
TRBV18,TRBD1,14,-,TRBJ1-1,CASSPSGTGLEAFF,TGTGCCAGCTCACCCTCCGGGACAGGGCTTGAAGCTTTCTTT
TRBV27,-,16,-,TRBJ1-2,CASSALNRAPNYGYTF,TGTGCCAGCAGTGCCCTAAACAGAGCACCTAACTATGGCTACACCTTC
TRBV5-1,-,14,-,TRBJ1-1,CASSLGGQTTEAFF,TGCGCCAGCAGCTTGGGAGGACAGACCACTGAAGCTTTCTTT
TRBV2,-,14,-,TRBJ2-7,CASTEVTRGDEQYF,TGTGCCAGCACCGAGGTCACAAGGGGAGACGAGCAGTACTTC
TRBV4-1,TRBD2,16,-,TRBJ2-2,CASSHTGLAGTGELFF,TGCGCCAGCAGTCACACGGGACTAGCCGGCACCGGGGAGCTGTTTTTT
TRBV4-3,-,16,-,TRBJ1-5,CASSQDLGQVNQPQHF,TGCGCCAGCAGCCAAGATCTTGGGCAGGTCAATCAGCCCCAGCATTTT
TRBV29-1,-,16,-,TRBJ2-6,CSVGRDFSSGANVLTF,TGCAGCGTTGGGCGGGACTTCAGCTCTGGGGCCAACGTCCTGACTTTC
TRBV4-2,-,16,-,TRBJ2-6,CASSQDGVSGANVLTF,TGTGCCAGCAGCCAAGACGGGGTCTCTGGGGCCAACGTCCTGACTTTC
TRBV10-3,TRBD1,13,-,TRBJ2-5,CALRAGGQETQYF,TGTGCCCTAAGAGCAGGGGGACAAGAGACCCAGTACTTC
TRBV10-2,-,14,few,TRBJ1-3,CASSDTRTGNTIYF,TGCGCCAGCAGTGATACGAGAACTGGAAACACCATATATTTT
TRBV11-2,-,14,once,TRBJ1-1,CASSLGQFTAEAFF,TGTGCCAGCAGCCTCGGACAGTTTACCGCTGAAGCTTTCTTT
TRBV11-2,TRBD2,17,-,TRBJ2-5,CASSLVGLAGGQETQYF,TGTGCCAGCAGCTTAGTGGGACTAGCGGGTGGACAAGAGACCCAGTACTTC
TRBV7-6,-,17,-,TRBJ1-4,CASSWGEKGTTNEKLFF,TGTGCCAGCAGCTGGGGAGAGAAAGGAACAACTAATGAAAAACTGTTTTTT
TRBV20-1,TRBD1,11,-,TRBJ2-7,CRGQGAREQYF,TGCCGGGGCCAGGGGGCAAGAGAGCAGTACTTC
TRBV29-1,TRBD2,17,-,TRBJ2-2,CSIRATSGTANTGELFF,TGCAGTATTAGGGCGACTAGCGGGACAGCGAACACCGGGGAGCTGTTTTTT
TRBV18,-,15,-,TRBJ2-1,CASSPGSSSYNEQFF,TGTGCCAGCTCACCAGGGTCCAGCTCCTACAATGAGCAGTTCTTC
TRBV7-2,TRBD1,15,-,TRBJ1-2,CASSPGTGFSYGYTF,TGTGCCAGCAGTCCCGGGACAGGGTTTAGTTATGGCTACACCTTC
TRBV11-3,TRBD2,15,-,TRBJ2-1,CASSFGGGVYNEQFF,TGTGCCAGCAGCTTCGGCGGGGGGGTGTACAATGAGCAGTTCTTC
TRBV29-1,TRBD2,15,once,TRBJ2-3,CSALGSGRGTDTQYF,TGCAGCGCCTTAGGGAGCGGGAGAGGCACAGATACGCAGTATTTT
TRBV27,-,15,-,TRBJ1-4,CASSFYNRANEKLFF,TGTGCCAGCAGTTTTTATAACAGGGCGAATGAAAAACTGTTTTTT
TRBV5-1,-,14,-,TRBJ1-5,CASSLGDYNQPQHF,TGCGCCAGCAGCTTGGGAGACTACAATCAGCCCCAGCATTTT
TRBV7-8,-,14,-,TRBJ2-7,CASSLDSLPYEQYF,TGTGCCAGCAGCTTAGATTCCCTGCCCTACGAGCAGTACTTC
TRBV7-9,TRBD2,14,once,TRBJ2-3,CASSQGLAGGTQYF,TGTGCCAGCAGCCAAGGACTAGCGGGGGGGACGCAGTATTTT
TRBV14,-,15,-,TRBJ1-2,CASSKGWVDGNGYTF,TGTGCCAGCAGCAAAGGTTGGGTCGACGGGAACGGCTACACCTTC
TRBV28,-,14,-,TRBJ1-2,CASNLGQGNYGYTF,TGTGCCAGCAACCTTGGGCAGGGGAACTATGGCTACACCTTC
TRBV5-4,-,13,-,TRBJ2-5,CASSAVLGETQYF,TGTGCCAGCAGCGCAGTCCTTGGGGAGACCCAGTACTTC
TRBV12-1,-,21,-,TRBJ1-3,CASSLGRNRVRRTSSGNTIYF,TGTGCCAGCAGCCTAGGCCGTAACAGGGTTAGAAGAACGAGCTCTGGAAACACCATATATTTT
TRBV9,TRBD2,19,-,TRBJ2-5,CASSERGTSGIIRPETQYF,TGTGCCAGCAGCGAGAGAGGCACTAGCGGGATCATCCGGCCGGAGACCCAGTACTTC
TRBV30,TRBD1,16,-,TRBJ1-5,CAWSGQGVRGNQPQHF,TGTGCCTGGAGTGGACAGGGGGTAAGGGGCAATCAGCCCCAGCATTTT
TRBV12-1,-,16,-,TRBJ2-7,CASSLGGGQDLIEQYF,TGTGCCAGCAGCTTGGGGGGGGGACAGGATCTAATAGAGCAGTACTTC
TRBV13,-,12,-,TRBJ1-1,CATGGLNTEAFF,TGTGCCACCGGAGGACTGAACACTGAAGCTTTCTTT
TRBV7-2,TRBD2,14,-,TRBJ2-7,CASNHPSGAYEQYF,TGTGCCAGCAACCATCCTAGCGGGGCCTACGAGCAGTACTTC
TRBV7-3,TRBD1,14,-,TRBJ2-7,CASSQGTQGLEQYF,TGTGCCAGCAGCCAGGGGACACAGGGGCTCGAGCAGTACTTC
TRBV19,TRBD1,15,-,TRBJ2-2,CASSEEQGWTGELFF,TGTGCCAGTAGTGAAGAACAGGGGTGGACCGGGGAGCTGTTTTTT
TRBV5-1,TRBD1,18,few,TRBJ1-1,CASSLYGQGHGTNTEAFF,TGCGCCAGCAGCTTGTACGGACAGGGCCACGGAACGAACACTGAAGCTTTCTTT
TRBV5-1,-,14,-,TRBJ2-3,CASRIGSSTDTQYF,TGCGCCAGCAGAATAGGCAGTAGCACAGATACGCAGTATTTT
TRBV27,-,13,-,TRBJ2-7,CASSLLNSYEQYF,TGTGCCAGCAGTCTCCTTAACTCCTACGAGCAGTACTTC